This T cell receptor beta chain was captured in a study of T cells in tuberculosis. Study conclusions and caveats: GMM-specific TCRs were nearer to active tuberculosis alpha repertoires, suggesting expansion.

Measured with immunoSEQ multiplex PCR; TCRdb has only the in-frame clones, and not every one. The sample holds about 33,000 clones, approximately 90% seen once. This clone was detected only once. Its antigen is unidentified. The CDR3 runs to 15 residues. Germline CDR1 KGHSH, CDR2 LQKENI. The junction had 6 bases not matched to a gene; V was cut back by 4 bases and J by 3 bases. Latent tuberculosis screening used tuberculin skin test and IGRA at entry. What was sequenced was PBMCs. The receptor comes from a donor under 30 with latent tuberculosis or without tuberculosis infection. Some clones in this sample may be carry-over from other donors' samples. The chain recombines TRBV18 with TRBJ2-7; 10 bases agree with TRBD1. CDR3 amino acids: CASSQDRGPYYEQYF. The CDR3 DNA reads TGTGCCAGCTCACAAGACAGGGGGCCGTACTACGAGCAGTACTTC.